This T cell receptor beta chain was recovered during a study of shared clonotypes between healthy human individuals. With respect to this clone: Other DNA sequences in this specimen translate into the identical CDR3.

The method was immunoSEQ multiplex PCR; TCRdb's version includes in-frame clones alone and lacks a portion of them. The repertoire holds around 340,000 clones, with roughly 80% as singletons. Trimming removed 7 bases at V and 0 bases at J, with 10 bases between. The germline gives CDR1 SNHLY, CDR2 FYNNEI. The CDR3 spans 13 residues. The chain is built from TRBV2 and TRBJ2-7, with D possibly being TRBD1 or TRBD2 (6 bases each). Sequencing input: memory CD4+ T cells sorted from blood. As to subset: CD45RA-negative fraction. The TCR sequence derives from a man aged 25-45 years in good health. The CDR3 sequence: CASIGGLSYEQYF. The CDR3 nucleotides read TGTGCCAGCATAGGGGGACTCTCCTACGAGCAGTACTTC.